This T cell receptor beta chain was sequenced during a study of shared clonotypes between healthy human individuals. Study observations and caveats: A handful of donors showed sharing of around 5% of naive CD4 clonotypes. Since donors were few, the genetic and exposure-history diversity represented was limited.

Concerning this clone: What it binds is not known.

Some clones are missing from TCRdb's copy, which holds only in-frame ones; the method was immunoSEQ multiplex PCR. The sample records more than 2 million clones, approximately 96% being singletons. The sequence was obtained from a man aged 18 to 30 in good health. The source material was naive CD4+ T cells sorted from blood. The subset is: CD45RA+ positively selected.

Written as DNA, the CDR3 is TGTGCCAGCAGCAGCGGGGGAGGAATCGGAGAGAAGCAGTTCTTC. Translated: CASSSGGGIGEKQFF. This chain links TRBV5-4 with TRBJ2-1; 8 nucleotides match TRBD2. The V gene's germline CDR1 is SGHNT and CDR2 YYREEE (reference sequence). Trimming cost V 4 bases and J 11 bases; bases outside gene matches: 14. This CDR3 region has 15 residues.